The source of this TCR beta chain is a study of response to subunit inactivated influenza vaccine. The study, taken as a whole, reports: It was the authors' suggestion that each seasonal influenza vaccination recruits few new T cells.

CDR1 is KGHSH and CDR2 is LQKENI in the germline V gene. This CDR3 has 15 amino acids. The germline V and J ends were trimmed by 3 bases and 5 bases, with 16 bases remaining between them. With regard to this clonotype: Its matching antigen is unknown.

TCRdb reprocessed the RT-PCR reads with MiXCR, giving one entry per CDR3 protein. The sample has over 750,000 distinct CDR3 sequences, approximately 22% seen once. The receptor's source is a man aged 45 to 65 who received an inactivated influenza vaccine. The material sequenced was PBMCs from blood, taken 5 days after vaccination. The chain joins TRBV18 to TRBJ1-1, with a weak D call TRBD1 (6 bases). CDR3 DNA sequence: TGTGCCAGCTCACCCGGGGGAGGGGGAAAAACTGAAGCTTTCTTT. This encodes CASSPGGGGKTEAFF.